These T cell receptor beta chains were read from a single sample in a study of OX40 agonist ivuxolimab in advanced cancers. Some clones are missing from TCRdb's copy, which holds only in-frame ones; the method was immunoSEQ multiplex PCR. The sample lists some 66,000 clones, roughly 88% seen once, with over 0.25% in the top ten. Material: CD4+ or CD8+ T cells sorted from blood, obtained in a trial of the OX40 agonist ivuxolimab. Receptor source: an adult with an advanced solid tumor such as melanoma, head and neck, liver or kidney cancer. Each CDR3 is given with its conserved first and last residue. A D gene is named only where the DNA matches it firmly. The size field is filled for only some rows; it gives once, few, many or a size class.

j_call	v_call	clone_size	d_call	cdr3_nt	cdr3_aa
TRBJ2-1	TRBV5-1	few	NA	TGCGCCAGCAGCTTGGCCTATGAGCAGTTCTTC	CASSLAYEQFF
TRBJ2-7	TRBV6-6	NA	TRBD1	TGTGCCACGTCAGATTCGCACAGGGGCGGCGAGCAGTACTTC	CATSDSHRGGEQYF
TRBJ2-3	TRBV14	NA	NA	TGTGCCAGCAGCCAATTTCCCTCGGCCCTCAGCACAGATACGCAGTATTTT	CASSQFPSALSTDTQYF
TRBJ2-1	TRBV29-1	NA	TRBD1	TGCAGCGTTGACCGGACAGGGTACAATGAGCAGTTCTTC	CSVDRTGYNEQFF
TRBJ1-1	TRBV27	NA	TRBD1	TGTGCCAGCAGTTTATCGGGGACAGGGGTTTTCACTGAAGCTTTCTTT	CASSLSGTGVFTEAFF
TRBJ1-4	TRBV5-1	once	NA	TGCGCCAGCAGCTTGAGTCCTGGGGAAAAACTGTTTTTT	CASSLSPGEKLFF
TRBJ2-5	TRBV19	NA	TRBD1	TGTGCCAGTAGTGCCGGGACAGGGGCGGGGGAGACCCAGTACTTC	CASSAGTGAGETQYF
TRBJ2-7	TRBV19	NA	NA	TGTGCCAGTAGTATAACCCGGGCCCACGAGCAGTACTTC	CASSITRAHEQYF
TRBJ1-1	TRBV11-2	NA	NA	TGTGCCAGCAGCCTACAGGTGAACACTGAAGCTTTCTTT	CASSLQVNTEAFF
TRBJ1-1	TRBV2	few	TRBD1	TGTGCCAGCAAGGGACAGAGTAACACTGAAGCTTTCTTT	CASKGQSNTEAFF
TRBJ2-1	TRBV7-9	NA	TRBD2	TGTGCCAGCAGCTCTAGCGGGGCGTACAATGAGCAGTTCTTC	CASSSSGAYNEQFF